One sample yielded the 7 T cell receptor beta chains listed below, sequenced in a study of CD8 T cells in Susac syndrome. cDNA came from about 0.5 to 1 ug RNA primed by random hexamers. MiXCR, run by TCRdb on the immunoSEQ multiplex PCR reads, gives a single entry per CDR3 protein. The data contain 150,000 to 200,000 distinct CDR3 sequences, about 93% of them singletons. The sample consisted of CD4+ T cells from PBMCs. These receptors all come from a human donor with multiple sclerosis.

The gene calls are TRBV5-1 and TRBJ2-3; D unresolved. The CDR3 spans 15 residues. Germline CDR1 reads SGHRS; CDR2 reads YFSETQ. V was trimmed by 0 bases and J by 0 bases, leaving 8 bases between them. CDR3 residues: CASSLAADSTDTQYF. The CDR3 DNA reads as TGCGCCAGCAGCTTGGCGGCCGATAGCACAGATACGCAGTATTTT.

The gene calls are TRBV23-1 and TRBJ2-7; a weak D match, TRBD1 (6 bases). TRBV23-1 carries the ORF label, with uncertain function. V was shortened by 6 bases and J by 3 bases, with 21 bases between the two germline ends. CDR3 length: 16 residues. The CDR3 DNA is TGCGCCAGCAGCGAGTCTCAGGGGCGATCAGTCTACGAGCAGTACTTC. It yields the protein CASSESQGRSVYEQYF.

V and J are TRBV27 and TRBJ2-2; perhaps TRBD1 as D (6 bases). Germline assignment: CDR1 MNHEY and CDR2 SMNVEV (reference sequence). This CDR3 has 15 amino acids. V lost 6 bases and J lost 4, with 15 bases in between. CDR3 protein: CASRPLLGGTGELFF. The CDR3 nucleotides read TGTGCCAGCAGACCACTCTTAGGGGGCACCGGGGAGCTGTTTTTT.

V usage is TRBV2 and J usage is TRBJ1-1; TRBD1 matches at 8 bases. CDR3 size: 13 residues. Germline V gene lookup returns CDR1 SNHLY and CDR2 FYNNEI. Trimming at V came to 8 bases and at J to 4 bases, leaving 6 bases not matched to a gene. The chain's CDR3 is CASGWTGTTEAFF. The CDR3, as DNA: TGTGCCAGCGGATGGACAGGGACCACTGAAGCTTTCTTT.

The V and J genes are TRBV20-1 and TRBJ1-1; D uncertain. CDR1 and CDR2 (germline): DFQATT, SNEGSKA (reference sequence). V was shortened by 6 bases and J by 5 bases, with 16 bases between the two germline ends. The CDR3 contains 13 residues. The CDR3 DNA is TGCAGTGCGGACGGGTCCGGAAGTACTGAAGCTTTCTTT. Its protein product is CSADGSGSTEAFF.

The rearrangement uses TRBV2 and TRBJ2-2, with D perhaps TRBD2 (6 bases). The ends were cut back, 11 bases at V and 7 bases at J, with 17 bases in the middle. Germline CDR1 SNHLY, CDR2 FYNNEI. The CDR3 totals 13 residues. CDR3 sequence: CAVRRAAVGELFF. The CDR3 DNA reads as TGTGCCGTACGGAGGGCCGCGGTCGGGGAGCTGTTTTTT.

The genes are TRBV9 and TRBJ2-1, with a tentative D call TRBD2 (5 bases). The ends were cut back, 4 bases at V and 3 bases at J, with 17 bases in the middle. CDR3 size: 16 residues. The germline CDR1 and CDR2 sequences are SGDLS and YYNGEE. CDR3 region: CASSFEGRRNYNEQFF. In DNA, the CDR3 is TGTGCCAGCAGCTTCGAGGGAAGGAGGAACTACAATGAGCAGTTCTTC.